The rows below give T cell receptor beta chains drawn from one sample of a study of identical twins. TCRdb itself ran the 5' RACE reads through MiXCR, one entry per CDR3 protein. The sample contains 1.5 million to 2 million distinct CDR3 sequences, under 35% of which appear only once. Sequenced material: cord blood. Receptors were obtained from a newborn girl in good health. Each CDR3 is given with its conserved first and last residue. A D gene is named only where the DNA matches it firmly. The listing skips clone size in some rows; elsewhere it reads once, few, many or a size class.

TRBJ2-3,TRBD2,TRBV25-1,few,TGTGCCAGCTCACCGGGACTAGCGGGAGGACGCGATACGCAGTATTTT,CASSPGLAGGRDTQYF
TRBJ1-6,-,TRBV20-1,-,TGCAGTGCTAGGAGTATTCAGGATAATTCACCCCTCCACTTT,CSARSIQDNSPLHF
TRBJ2-7,TRBD2,TRBV20-1,few,TGCAGAATAACTAGCGGGAGAACATACGAGCAGTACTTC,CRITSGRTYEQYF
TRBJ1-1,-,TRBV6-6,-,TGTGCCAGCATTTTTGCGGAAAGCACTGAAGCTTTCTTT,CASIFAESTEAFF
TRBJ2-5,-,TRBV6-5,few,TGTGCCAGCAGTTATCGGGCTTGGGGTGAGCAGTACTTC,CASSYRAWGEQYF
TRBJ1-1,-,TRBV28,once,TGTGCCAGCAGTTTCATGGGGAGGTATGAAGCTTTCTTT,CASSFMGRYEAFF
TRBJ1-4,TRBD1,TRBV7-2,-,TGTGCCAGCAGCTCATACAGGGGGCGTAGGGAAAAACTGTTTTTT,CASSSYRGRREKLFF
TRBJ1-2,-,TRBV18,-,TGTGCCAGCTCACCAGGGGCAGCCCATCTTAGCTACACCTTC,CASSPGAAHLSYTF
TRBJ2-1,-,TRBV29-1,few,TGCAGCGTTGAAGATTCTGGCAGCTATGAGCAGTTCTTC,CSVEDSGSYEQFF
TRBJ1-1,-,TRBV2,-,TGTGCCAGCAAACGACAGCAACCTGAAGCTTTCTTT,CASKRQQPEAFF
TRBJ2-3,TRBD1,TRBV7-9,-,TGTGCCGGCAGCCCTAGGCAGGGGGCTAGGGATACGCAGTATTTT,CAGSPRQGARDTQYF
TRBJ1-1,-,TRBV29-1,-,TGCAGCGTTGGGGGAGAGAGGTACACTGAAGCTTTCTTT,CSVGGERYTEAFF
TRBJ2-1,TRBD2,TRBV5-1,-,TGCGCCAGCACCGATGGACTAGCGGGAGTGGATGAGCAGTTCTTC,CASTDGLAGVDEQFF
TRBJ2-3,TRBD2,TRBV4-1,few,TGCGCCAGCAGCCAAGTCAGCGGGAGTAGCACAGATACGCAGTATTTT,CASSQVSGSSTDTQYF
TRBJ1-1,TRBD1,TRBV5-1,few,TGCGCCAGCAGCTCTGGACAGGTTGGAGCTTTCTTT,CASSSGQVGAFF
TRBJ2-7,TRBD2,TRBV4-1,-,TGCGCCAGCAGCCAAGAACGGACTAGCGGTTACAATGAGCAGTACTTC,CASSQERTSGYNEQYF
TRBJ2-3,TRBD2,TRBV20-1,few,TGCAGTGCTAGAGGACTAGCGGGGGGCCCCATTAGCACAGATACGCAGTATTTT,CSARGLAGGPISTDTQYF
TRBJ2-5,-,TRBV6-6,-,TGTGCCAGCAGAACGGGGGGACAACAAGAGACCCAGTACTTC,CASRTGGQQETQYF
TRBJ2-1,-,TRBV28,few,TGTGCCAGCAGTTTAAAAAGGAGGGCGATCTACAATGAGCAGTTCTTC,CASSLKRRAIYNEQFF
TRBJ2-1,TRBD2,TRBV4-1,-,TGCGCCAGCAGCCATCTACTCACTAGCGGAAAAGACAATGAGCAGTTCTTC,CASSHLLTSGKDNEQFF
TRBJ2-1,-,TRBV20-1,few,TGCAGTGCTAGAGGGCCGGGAGCGGGTAATGAGCAGTTCTTC,CSARGPGAGNEQFF
TRBJ2-1,-,TRBV18,-,TGTGCCAGCTCACCAGACGCACCGAGCTCCTACAATGAGCAGTTCTTC,CASSPDAPSSYNEQFF
TRBJ2-7,TRBD1,TRBV15,few,TGTGCCACCAGCCCGGACAGGGGGCTATACGAGCAGTACTTC,CATSPDRGLYEQYF
TRBJ1-1,-,TRBV5-1,many,TGCGCCAGCAGCTTGAGGGGCCCGAACACTGAAGCTTTCTTT,CASSLRGPNTEAFF
TRBJ2-7,-,TRBV28,-,TGTGCCAGCAAACTAGACAGCTCCTACGAGCAGTACTTC,CASKLDSSYEQYF
TRBJ2-1,TRBD2,TRBV25-1,-,TGTGCCAGCAGTGAATATAGCTGGCTAGCGGGAGATCCGTCCTACAATGAGCAGTTCTTC,CASSEYSWLAGDPSYNEQFF
TRBJ1-6,-,TRBV28,few,TGTGCCAGCAGACTCCTGGGAAATTCACCCCTCCACTTT,CASRLLGNSPLHF
TRBJ2-3,-,TRBV3-1,many,TGCGCCAGCAGCCAAAGCAGAACAGATACGCAGTATTTT,CASSQSRTDTQYF
TRBJ1-5,-,TRBV28,-,TGTGCCAGCAGTTTATGGCGTAAAGGAGACAGCTATCAGCCCCAGCATTTT,CASSLWRKGDSYQPQHF
TRBJ2-5,TRBD2,TRBV11-2,-,TGTGCCAGCAGCTTAGGTCGGACTAGCGGGGTGGAAGGGACCCAGTACTTC,CASSLGRTSGVEGTQYF
TRBJ1-1,-,TRBV4-1,-,TGCGCCAGCAGCCGGAACCCGTTTGGCACTGAAGCTTTCTTT,CASSRNPFGTEAFF
TRBJ2-5,-,TRBV5-6,-,TGTGCCAGCAGCTTGTCTCTAACAGAAGAGACCCAGTACTTC,CASSLSLTEETQYF
TRBJ2-5,-,TRBV7-2,-,TGTGCCAGCAGCATTACGGAGACCCAGTACTTC,CASSITETQYF
TRBJ1-5,TRBD1,TRBV5-1,once,TGCGCCAGCTACCACGACAGGGTTGGGAATCAGCCCCAGCATTTT,CASYHDRVGNQPQHF
TRBJ2-7,TRBD1,TRBV4-2,-,TGTGCCAGCAGCCCCACACGGGACAGGGGGTCCTACGAGCAGTACTTC,CASSPTRDRGSYEQYF
TRBJ1-1,TRBD1,TRBV6-2/TRBV6-3,-,TGTGCCAGCAGCCTCAGGACAGGGGGCGCGGACACTGAAGCTTTCTTT,CASSLRTGGADTEAFF
TRBJ2-3,TRBD2,TRBV2,-,TGTGCCGGCAGTGCCAGCGGGGGGAATACGCAGTATTTT,CAGSASGGNTQYF
TRBJ2-1,-,TRBV11-3,-,TGTGCCAGCAGCTTAGGTGGGGCCTTAGAAGCCCCTTACAATGAGCAGTTCTTC,CASSLGGALEAPYNEQFF
TRBJ2-1,TRBD2,TRBV7-9,-,TGTGCCAGCAGCTTAGGCCGGGAGGACTATGAGCAGTTCTTC,CASSLGREDYEQFF
TRBJ2-7,TRBD2,TRBV28,few,TGTGCCAGCAGTTCAGACTCATCTAGCGGGAGGGCCTACGAGCAGTACTTC,CASSSDSSSGRAYEQYF
TRBJ2-7,-,TRBV20-1,-,TGCAGTGCTAGAGATTTACACGAGCAGTACTTC,CSARDLHEQYF
TRBJ2-1,TRBD1,TRBV28,-,TGTGCCAGCAGTTTATTAGGACAGGGGACTTCCTACGAGCAGTTCTTC,CASSLLGQGTSYEQFF
TRBJ2-1,TRBD1,TRBV12-3/TRBV12-4,-,TGTGCCAGCAGTAGAGGGGGCGAGCAGTCCTTC,CASSRGGEQSF
TRBJ2-1,TRBD2,TRBV19,few,TGTGCCAGTAGTAAGGTAGCGGGAGTAGCAAATGAGCAGTTCTTC,CASSKVAGVANEQFF
TRBJ2-7,-,TRBV7-2,few,TGTGCCAGCAGCTTGACTAGAGGCTTCTACGAGCAGTACTTC,CASSLTRGFYEQYF
TRBJ1-1,TRBD1,TRBV6-5,-,TGTGCCAGCAGCCGCCGGAGGGGACAGGCGAACACTGAAGCTTTCTTT,CASSRRRGQANTEAFF
TRBJ2-1,-,TRBV2,few,TGTGCCAGCAGGCAGGAACTCAATGAGCAGTTCTTC,CASRQELNEQFF
TRBJ2-3,TRBD1,TRBV5-1,-,TGCGCCAGCAGCCCGGGACAGCCTAGCACAGATACGCAGTATTTT,CASSPGQPSTDTQYF
TRBJ1-5,-,TRBV6-2/TRBV6-3,-,TGTGCCAGCAGTCCGCCGGGCCAAAAGCCCCAGCATTTT,CASSPPGQKPQHF
TRBJ2-1,TRBD2,TRBV11-1,few,TGTGCCAGCAGCCGGACTAGCGGGAGCTACAAGGAGCAGTTCTTC,CASSRTSGSYKEQFF